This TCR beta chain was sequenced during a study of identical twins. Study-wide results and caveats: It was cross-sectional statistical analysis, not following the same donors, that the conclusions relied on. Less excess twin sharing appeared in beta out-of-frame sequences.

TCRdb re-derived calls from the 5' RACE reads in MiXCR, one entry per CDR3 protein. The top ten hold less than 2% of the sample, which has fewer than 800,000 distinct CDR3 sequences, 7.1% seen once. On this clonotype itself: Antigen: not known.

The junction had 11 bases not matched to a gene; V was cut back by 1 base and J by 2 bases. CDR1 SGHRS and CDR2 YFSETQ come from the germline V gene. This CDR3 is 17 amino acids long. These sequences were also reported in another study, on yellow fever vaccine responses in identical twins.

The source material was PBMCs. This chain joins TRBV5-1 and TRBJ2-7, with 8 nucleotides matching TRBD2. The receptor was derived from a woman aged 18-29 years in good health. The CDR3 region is CASSLRSREGTPYEQYF. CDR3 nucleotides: TGCGCCAGCAGCTTGAGATCACGGGAGGGTACCCCCTACGAGCAGTACTTC.